The 11 T cell receptor beta chains given below trace back to one sample, sequenced in a study of human T cells and chemical hapten exposure. The time point was: patch test 1, 2 weeks after DPC sensitization. The treatment here: therapeutic diphenylcyclopropenone sensitization with weekly scalp DPC. Unfractionated whole blood yielded total RNA. TCRdb independently ran MiXCR on the RACE reads; one entry per CDR3 protein. The sample carries 50,000 or so distinct CDR3 sequences, approximately 11% recorded once. This specimen consisted of whole blood, obtained in connection with sensitization to the hapten diphenylcyclopropenone (DPC). The origin of the receptors is a woman between 40 and 55 years old with alopecia areata. Some clones in this sample may be carry-over from other donors' samples.

About this clonotype itself: Since the CDR3 does not end with the conserved phenylalanine or tryptophan, this likely comes from a read error. The V and J genes are TRBV4-2 and TRBJ1-1; 10 bases align to TRBD1. After removal of 4 bases from V and 3 bases from J, the junction contained 5 bases not matched to a gene. The length of the CDR3 is 15 residues. Germline CDR1 LGHNA, CDR2 YNFKEQ. CDR3 sequence (DNA): TGTGCCAGCAGCCGAGAGACAGGGGGCTACACTGAAGCTTTCTTA. Encoded protein: CASSRETGGYTEAFL.

The chain has TRBV11-2 and TRBJ2-7; 10 bases map to TRBD1. The CDR3 loop spans 13 amino acids. J gave up 6 bases and V 7 bases, and 6 bases lay outside the gene matches. Germline V gene sequence: CDR1 SGHAT, CDR2 FQNNGV. CDR3 bases: TGTGCCAGCACCCTAGACAGGGGGCTCGAGCAGTACTTC. This codes for CASTLDRGLEQYF.

V and J are TRBV18 and TRBJ1-1; 7 positions agree with TRBD1. The J segment lost 5 bases and the V segment lost 3 bases, leaving 6 bases of the junction unmatched. The germline CDR1 and CDR2 sequences are KGHSH and LQKENI. This CDR3 spans 14 amino acids. CDR3 loop: CASSPLDRETEAFF. The CDR3 DNA reads as TGTGCCAGCTCACCTCTCGACAGGGAAACTGAAGCTTTCTTT.

The V gene is TRBV7-2, the J gene TRBJ2-1, with D perhaps being TRBD1 or TRBD2 (5 bases each). The CDR3 has 16 residues. Germline CDR1 reads SGHTA; CDR2 reads FQGNSA. V lost 0 bases and J lost 6, with 15 bases in between. CDR3 DNA sequence: TGTGCCAGCAGCTTAGCCCGGGACCCCCCCGGCAATGAGCAGTTCTTC. It encodes CASSLARDPPGNEQFF.

This clonotype appeared many times. V gene TRBV28 combines with J gene TRBJ1-1, with D unclear. V was trimmed by 5 bases and J by 1 base, leaving 5 bases between them. The CDR3 is 12 amino acids. Germline CDR1 reads MDHEN; CDR2 reads SYDVKM. The CDR3 region is CASSTGNTEAFF. The CDR3 nucleotides read TGTGCCAGCAGTACGGGGAACACTGAAGCTTTCTTT.

The rearrangement joins TRBV6-6 to TRBJ1-1, with 8 bases lining up with TRBD1. The ends lost 6 bases at V and 6 bases at J; junction bases unmatched: 9. Germline V gives CDR1 MNHNY, CDR2 SVGAGI (reference sequence). The length of the CDR3 is 14 residues. CDR3 in DNA: TGTGCCAGCAGCCTGGGACAGGTAGTCGCTGAAGCTTTCTTT. It yields the protein CASSLGQVVAEAFF.

This chain connects TRBV12-3 or TRBV12-4 to TRBJ1-2; D is perhaps TRBD1 (6 bases). V was pared by 5 bases and J by 8 bases, with 12 bases between. The CDR3 consists of 12 residues. CDR3 coding DNA: TGTGCCAGCAGTGTTGACAGGAGCGGCTACACCTTC. Residues: CASSVDRSGYTF.

This clonotype has ten or more counts. V gene TRBV12-3 or TRBV12-4 combines with J gene TRBJ2-7; D unclear. CDR3 length: 12 amino acids. V gave up 4 bases and J gave up 3 bases, with 7 bases separating them. CDR3 DNA sequence: TGTGCCAGCAGTTCCCAACTCTACGAGCAGTACTTC. This gives the protein CASSSQLYEQYF.

V gene TRBV6-2 or TRBV6-3 combines with J gene TRBJ1-1; TRBD1 agrees at 10 bases. The V segment lost 2 bases and the J segment 7 bases; nucleotides outside the gene matches: 4. The germline CDR1 and CDR2 sequences are MNHEY and SVGEGT. The CDR3 has 14 residues. Here the CDR3 reads CASSYGTGALEAFF. CDR3 bases: TGTGCCAGCAGTTACGGGACAGGGGCGCTTGAAGCTTTCTTT.

This clonotype was detected a few times. As DNA, the CDR3 is TGTGCCAGCAGTGAAAAGGTCGGGGGGGCGATCGAGCAGTTCTTC. It translates to CASSEKVGGAIEQFF. This chain connects TRBV6-1 to TRBJ2-1; 8 nucleotides agree with TRBD2. CDR1 is MNHNS, CDR2 SASEGT, per germline. The CDR3 is 15 amino acids. With V trimmed by 2 bases and J by 10 bases, 10 bases remained unmatched.

This clonotype appeared many times. This rearrangement joins TRBV4-1 to TRBJ2-1, with 7 bases matching TRBD2. This CDR3 comprises 14 residues. Germline V lookup: CDR1 MGHRA, CDR2 YSYEKL. Trimming at V came to 7 bases and at J to 3 bases, leaving 6 bases not matched to a gene. This CDR3 is CASTLAERYNEQFF. The DNA for the CDR3 is TGCGCCAGCACTCTAGCGGAGCGCTACAATGAGCAGTTCTTC.